What follows describes a single TCR beta chain. Its antigen has not been determined. There are no base qualities to consult, and no much larger clone falls within one base. What the time point label conveys for this sample: about 28 days (+/-7) after the second vaccine dose. AZD1222 recipients whose second dose came at about 4 weeks and those whose second dose came at about 12 weeks were combined into one group, since spike-specific TCR depth and breadth did not differ between the two schedules. Vaccinee samples came from UK trials COV001 and COV002, including a single-blind randomized controlled phase 2/3 trial of AZD1222 (ChAdOx1 nCoV-19) in healthy adults. Trial participant PBMC samples were collected at day 0 and day 28 after the second dose for TCRbeta chain sequencing. The CDR3 regions of human TCRbeta chains were analyzed by immunosequencing. Turning to the authors' computational methods: TCRs in the repertoires were compared against a reference library of SARS-CoV-2-specific TCRs that had been generated with the MIRA antigen-specificity platform. Breadth meant the fraction of unique TCRs that were SARS-CoV-2-associated, whereas depth meant the fraction of total T cells that were SARS-CoV-2-associated. Using the MIRA data, each spike-specific TCR was assigned both to the spike region to which the TCR was reactive and to a CD4 or CD8 class. Log10-transformed breadth and depth values were compared by one-way ANOVA with Sidak's multiple comparisons tests. TCRdb took over this immuneACCESS table, retaining in-frame rearrangements with V and J assigned. Such tables are incomplete; in checked studies, under half of the missing clones stem from an unresolved V gene, and the remainder is unexplained. D and trimming come from the DNA, and the V and J calls and clone size come from that table. In this sample the table shows roughly 150,000 clones, 85% to 95% of which occur a single time. The ten largest clonotypes hold approximately 1.4% of the sample.

The CDR3 has 13 amino acids, counting the end cysteine and phenylalanine. Of all the DNA, just the CDR3 is kept, 39 bases in frame from base 1. The junction shows trimming of 5 bases on V and 10 bases on J, and the gene matches do not reach 7 bases of it. The germline V gene (reference sequence) specifies MNHEY as CDR1 and SMNVEV as CDR2. The data stem from a study of T cell responses to AZD1222 COVID-19 vaccine (dated by TCRdb to about 2021). About the investigation overall: TCR sequencing was performed for 230 to 250 trial participants, of whom around 200 were given two doses of AZD1222 and approximately 26 were given two doses of MenACWY control vaccine. Trial participants were enrolled by age into 18-55, 56-69 and 70-plus year subgroups, with about 150, 27 and 61 TCR-sequenced participants respectively. The full study reports these points: Because no day 14 peak-response samples were available, repertoires were characterized only after the peak T cell response. Participants were mostly white British, with more females than males. The authors suggested clonal diversity may have been underestimated. Epitopes outside the regions mutated in the B.1.351 and B.1.1.7 variants were reportedly recognized by nearly half of the unique spike-specific TCRs. Conclusions about previously exposed vaccinees were limited because only a handful of AZD1222 recipients were SARS-CoV-2 seropositive at baseline. A significant rise in spike-specific TCR breadth and depth was observed after two AZD1222 doses relative to day 0 and relative to MenACWY recipients. CD4 TCRs associated with the vaccine covered the entire spike protein, and the dominant responses were in regions 160-218 and 743-854. The 56-69-year group was small, and its depth increase did not reach significance, likely because of low power.

The chain uses TRBV27 and TRBJ2-1, with 8 bases in between that match TRBD1. The receptor was isolated from an adult who received the AZD1222 COVID-19 vaccine. Sequencing used peripheral blood, obtained 28 days after the second AZD1222 dose. The CDR3 amino acid sequence is: CASSPGGRQEQFF. The sequenced DNA: TGTGCCAGCAGTCCAGGGGGCCGACAGGAGCAGTTCTTC.